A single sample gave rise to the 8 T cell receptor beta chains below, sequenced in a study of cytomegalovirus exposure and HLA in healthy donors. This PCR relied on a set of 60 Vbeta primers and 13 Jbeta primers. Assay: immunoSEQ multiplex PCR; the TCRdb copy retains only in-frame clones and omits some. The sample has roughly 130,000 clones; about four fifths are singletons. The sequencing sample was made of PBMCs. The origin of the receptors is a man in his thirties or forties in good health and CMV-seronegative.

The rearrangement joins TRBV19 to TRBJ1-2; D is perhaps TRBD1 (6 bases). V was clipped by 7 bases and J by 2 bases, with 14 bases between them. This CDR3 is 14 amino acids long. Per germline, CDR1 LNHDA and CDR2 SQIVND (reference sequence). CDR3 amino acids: CASKGDGTNYGYTF. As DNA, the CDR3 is TGTGCCAGTAAGGGTGACGGGACAAACTATGGCTACACCTTC.

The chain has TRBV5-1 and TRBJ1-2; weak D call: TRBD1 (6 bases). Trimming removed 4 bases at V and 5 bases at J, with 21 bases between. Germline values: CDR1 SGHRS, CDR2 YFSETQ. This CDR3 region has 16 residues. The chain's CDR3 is CASSPEWTASSYGYTF. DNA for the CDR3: TGCGCCAGCAGCCCAGAATGGACAGCGTCTTCATATGGCTACACCTTC.

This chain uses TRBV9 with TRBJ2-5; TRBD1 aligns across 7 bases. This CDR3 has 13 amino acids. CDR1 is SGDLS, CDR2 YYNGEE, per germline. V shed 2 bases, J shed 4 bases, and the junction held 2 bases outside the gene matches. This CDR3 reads CASSVDRAETQYF. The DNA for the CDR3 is TGTGCCAGCAGCGTTGACAGGGCAGAGACCCAGTACTTC.

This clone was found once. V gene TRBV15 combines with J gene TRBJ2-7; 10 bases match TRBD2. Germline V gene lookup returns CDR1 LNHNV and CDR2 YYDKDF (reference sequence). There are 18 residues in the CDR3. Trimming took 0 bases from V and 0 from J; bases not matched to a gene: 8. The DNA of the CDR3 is TGTGCCACCAGCAGAGATGTTCCCCTAGCGGGGGCCTCCTACGAGCAGTACTTC. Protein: CATSRDVPLAGASYEQYF.

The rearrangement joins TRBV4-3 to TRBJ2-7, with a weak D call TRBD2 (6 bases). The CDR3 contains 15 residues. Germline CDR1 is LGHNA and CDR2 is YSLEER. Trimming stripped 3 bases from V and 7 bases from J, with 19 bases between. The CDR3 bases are TGCGCCAGCAGCCACGAAGTGACGGGGGACGGGGAGCAGTACTTC. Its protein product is CASSHEVTGDGEQYF.

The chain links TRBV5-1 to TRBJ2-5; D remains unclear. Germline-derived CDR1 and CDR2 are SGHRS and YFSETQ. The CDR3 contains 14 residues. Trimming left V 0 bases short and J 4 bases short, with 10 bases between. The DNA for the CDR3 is TGCGCCAGCAGCTTGGGACACTCTATAGAGACCCAGTACTTC. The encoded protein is CASSLGHSIETQYF.

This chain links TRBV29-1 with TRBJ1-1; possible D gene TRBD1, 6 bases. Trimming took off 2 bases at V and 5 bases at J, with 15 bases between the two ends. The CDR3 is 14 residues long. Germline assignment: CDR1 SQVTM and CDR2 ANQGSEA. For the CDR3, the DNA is TGCAGCGTTGAACTCCGGCAGGGGCATACTGAAGCTTTCTTT. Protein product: CSVELRQGHTEAFF.

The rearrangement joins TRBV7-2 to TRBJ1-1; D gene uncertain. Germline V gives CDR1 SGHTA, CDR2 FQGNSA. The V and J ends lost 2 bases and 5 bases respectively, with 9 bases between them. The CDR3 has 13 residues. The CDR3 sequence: CASSLNGWTEAFF. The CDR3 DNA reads TGTGCCAGCAGCTTAAACGGTTGGACTGAAGCTTTCTTT.